Listed here are 21 T cell receptor beta chains from one sample, sequenced in a study of control samples from healthy donors and cancer patients. Assay used: immunoSEQ multiplex PCR; TCRdb lists only in-frame clones, some missing. The sample shows about 220,000 clones, around 94% of them seen only once. Sample: blood. These TCRs come from a man between 50 and 59 years old in good health.

The chain uses TRBV7-9 and TRBJ2-7, with a possible D match to TRBD1 (5 bases). The CDR3 is 13 residues long. V lost 3 bases and J lost 4, with 10 bases in between. Germline CDR1 and CDR2: SEHNR and FQNEAQ (reference sequence). The CDR3 is CASSFQGTYEQYV. The CDR3 DNA reads TGTGCCAGCAGCTTTCAGGGCACGTACGAGCAGTACGTC.

The CDR3 is CASSTTGHPETQYF. The CDR3, as DNA: TGTGCCAGCAGCACAACGGGTCACCCAGAGACCCAGTACTTC. This rearrangement joins TRBV7-9 to TRBJ2-5, with D unclear. The CDR3 is 14 residues long. The germline V gene has CDR1 SEHNR and CDR2 FQNEAQ (reference sequence). The germline V and J ends were trimmed by 5 bases and 4 bases, with 14 bases remaining between them.

This chain connects TRBV6-6 to TRBJ2-7; D not resolved. In germline, CDR1 is MNHNY, CDR2 SVGAGI (reference sequence). Between the trimmed V and J ends, which lost 0 bases and 2 bases, there was a span of 8 bases. This CDR3 spans 14 amino acids. In nucleotides, the CDR3 is TGTGCCAGCAGTTACTCGAGGCAGACCTACGAGCAGTACGTC. Amino acid sequence: CASSYSRQTYEQYV.

The rearrangement joins TRBV4-1 to TRBJ2-3; the match to TRBD2 covers 8 bases. V gave up 0 bases and J gave up 0 bases; unmatched junction bases: 5. This CDR3 has 17 residues. Germline V lookup: CDR1 MGHRA, CDR2 YSYEKL. In DNA, the CDR3 is TGCGCCAGCAGCCAAGACTGGTCTAGCGGGAGCACAGATACGCAGTATTTT. Amino acid sequence: CASSQDWSSGSTDTQYF.

The rearrangement links TRBV27 to TRBJ2-3; 10 bases map to TRBD2. The germline V gene encodes CDR1 MNHEY and CDR2 SMNVEV (reference sequence). This CDR3 has 19 amino acids. J lost 4 bases, V lost 5 bases, and 18 bases had no gene match. CDR3 in amino acids: CASSKWGGVAGGGADTQYF. The CDR3 nucleotides read TGTGCCAGCAGTAAATGGGGCGGGGTAGCGGGGGGAGGGGCAGATACGCAGTATTTT.

The chain recombines TRBV24-1 with TRBJ2-2; TRBD1 matches at 9 bases. This CDR3 contains 15 residues. Trimming removed 7 bases from V and 2 bases from J; junction bases left unmatched: 4. Germline V gene lookup returns CDR1 KGHDR and CDR2 SFDVKD. As DNA, the CDR3 is TGTGCCACCAGCCTGGGACAGGGAAACACCGGGGAGCTGTTTTTT. Amino acid sequence: CATSLGQGNTGELFF.

The CDR3 protein is CASSRETQYF. The CDR3 DNA sequence: TGTGCCAGTTCGCGGGAGACCCAGTACTTC. The chain is built from TRBV7-2 and TRBJ2-5, with D unresolved. The V gene lost 9 bases and the J gene lost 5 bases, with 7 bases spanning the gap. CDR3 length: 10 amino acids. Germline V gene data show CDR1 as SGHTA and CDR2 as FQGNSA.

V is TRBV7-6 and J is TRBJ2-3; D is perhaps TRBD2 (6 bases). The V gene's germline CDR1 is SGHVS and CDR2 FNYEAQ. The CDR3 is 16 residues long. V lost 2 bases and J 0 bases, leaving 12 bases between the germline ends. The CDR3 region is CASSLIGSGSTDTQYF. In DNA form, the CDR3 reads TGTGCCAGCAGCTTAATCGGTAGCGGTAGCACAGATACGCAGTATTTT.

This clone was recorded a few times. This sequence joins TRBV5-1 and TRBJ2-3; 7 bases map to TRBD2. Germline loops: CDR1 SGHRS, CDR2 YFSETQ. The CDR3 runs 14 residues. V shed 3 bases and J 3 bases; nucleotides not matched to a gene: 4. The chain's CDR3 is CASSSGTKTDTQYF. For the CDR3, the DNA is TGCGCCAGCAGCTCCGGGACTAAAACAGATACGCAGTATTTT.

The chain carries TRBV11-3 and TRBJ2-2; 8 positions agree with TRBD1. Germline V CDR1 and CDR2: SGHNT, YENEEA. V shed 2 bases, J shed 6 bases, and the junction held 14 bases outside the gene matches. The CDR3 is made up of 18 amino acids. The CDR3 DNA is TGTGCCAGCAGCTTATGGACAGGGAGTTCTCCTTTAGCCGGGGAGCTGTTTTTT. This gives the protein CASSLWTGSSPLAGELFF. The entire variable domain, with the rest obtained from reference TRBV11-3 and TRBJ2-2, is as follows: EAGVVQSPRYKIIEKKQPVAFWCNPISGHNTLYWYLQNLGQGPELLIRYENEEAVDDSQLPKDRFSAERLKGVDSTLKIQPAELGDSAVYLCASSLWTGSSPLAGELFFGEGSRLTVL.

V is TRBV6-6 and J is TRBJ2-3; 10 nucleotides line up with TRBD1. Germline V CDR1 and CDR2: MNHNY, SVGAGI (reference sequence). The CDR3 is 16 amino acids. V lost 0 bases, J lost 1 base, and 1 base stayed unmatched. This CDR3 is CASSYSTGGGTDTQYF. The CDR3 DNA reads as TGTGCCAGCAGTTACTCGACAGGGGGCGGCACAGATACGCAGTATTTT.

The V call is TRBV6-4, the J call TRBJ1-2; D unclear. Germline loops: CDR1 MRHNA, CDR2 SNTAGT. V was pared by 6 bases and J by 3 bases, with 14 bases between. The CDR3 loop spans 14 amino acids. Written as DNA, the CDR3 is TGTGCCAGCAGCCCCGGAGGACTTGACTATGGCTACACCTTC. Its protein is CASSPGGLDYGYTF.

This chain joins TRBV5-5 and TRBJ1-2; a possible D gene is TRBD1 (5 bases). The CDR3 spans 17 residues. Looked up from germline, CDR1 is SGHKS and CDR2 is YYEKEE (reference sequence). Deletions cut 4 bases from V and 5 bases from J, with 24 bases between. The CDR3 spells CASSLKSVAAEGYGYTF. The CDR3 DNA reads as TGTGCCAGCAGCCTTAAATCGGTGGCAGCTGAGGGGTATGGCTACACCTTC.

V and J are TRBV28 and TRBJ2-7; 7 nucleotides match TRBD1. The V and J ends lost 7 bases and 2 bases, in that order; junction bases with no gene match: 8. This CDR3 comprises 14 residues. In germline, CDR1 is MDHEN, CDR2 SYDVKM. CDR3 amino acids: CASISTGRAYEQYF. In nucleotides, the CDR3 is TGTGCCAGCATCTCGACAGGGCGTGCCTACGAGCAGTACTTC.

V and J are TRBV5-1 and TRBJ2-5; D not resolved. Trimming removed 0 bases from V and 2 bases from J, with 8 bases in between. CDR1 and CDR2 (germline): SGHRS, YFSETQ. The CDR3 runs 14 residues. The chain's CDR3 is CASSLAAAQETQYF. For the CDR3, the DNA is TGCGCCAGCAGCTTGGCGGCAGCACAAGAGACCCAGTACTTC.

V is TRBV7-9 and J is TRBJ1-6, with 8 positions matching TRBD1. Trimming took 3 bases from V and 8 from J; bases not matched to a gene: 3. Germline CDR1 and CDR2: SEHNR and FQNEAQ (reference sequence). CDR3 length: 14 residues. CDR3 nucleotides: TGTGCCAGCAGCTTCGGACAGGGATATTCACCCCTCCACTTT. Its translation is CASSFGQGYSPLHF.

The CDR3 coding sequence is TGTGCCAGCACTCAGACCGAGACCTATGGCTACACCTTC. The encoded protein is CASTQTETYGYTF. V is TRBV6-5 and J is TRBJ1-2; no definite D call. Germline loops: CDR1 MNHEY, CDR2 SVGAGI. V dropped 7 bases and J dropped 4 bases, with 13 bases sitting between them. CDR3 length: 13 amino acids.

The chain carries TRBV3-1 (or the pseudogene TRBV3-2) and TRBJ2-1, with D unclear. The V and J ends lost 4 bases and 11 bases respectively, with 12 bases between them. Germline lookup yields CDR1 LGHDT and CDR2 YNNKEL (reference sequence). The CDR3 runs 12 residues. CDR3 in amino acids: CASSPLDRQQFF. CDR3 DNA: TGTGCCAGCAGCCCTTTGGACCGACAGCAGTTCTTC.

CDR3 nucleotide sequence: TGTGCCAGCAGTTTTGAACAGGGCAGGAGGGTCAATCAGCCCCAGCATTTT. Encoded protein: CASSFEQGRRVNQPQHF. The rearrangement uses TRBV28 and TRBJ1-5; D perhaps matches TRBD1 (6 bases). The germline V and J ends were trimmed by 3 bases and 3 bases, with 18 bases remaining between them. CDR1 is MDHEN and CDR2 is SYDVKM in the germline V gene. CDR3 length equals 17 residues.

This chain connects TRBV6-5 to TRBJ2-2, with 10 bases identical to TRBD1. This CDR3 region has 14 residues. Germline V gene lookup returns CDR1 MNHEY and CDR2 SVGAGI. Trimming at V came to 10 bases and at J to 6 bases, leaving 8 bases not matched to a gene. The CDR3 protein is CATLDRGHAGELFF. The CDR3, as DNA: TGTGCCACCCTTGACAGGGGGCACGCCGGGGAGCTGTTTTTT.

This chain uses TRBV10-3 with TRBJ2-1; a possible D gene is TRBD1 (6 bases). Trimming shortened V by 3 bases and J by 7 bases, and 16 bases separated the two germline ends. Germline assignment: CDR1 ENHRY and CDR2 SYGVKD. This CDR3 is 15 amino acids long. The CDR3 protein is CAISDPGQPWNEQFF. CDR3 nucleotide sequence: TGTGCCATCAGTGATCCCGGACAGCCTTGGAATGAGCAGTTCTTC.